This entry is about one TCR beta chain. This specimen belongs to a study of T-cell memory formation after mild COVID-19. The CDR3 runs 13 residues. V was trimmed by 5 bases and J by 3 bases, leaving 7 bases between them. CDR1 is LGHNT, CDR2 FRNRAP, per germline. TCRdb re-derived calls from the 5' RACE reads in MiXCR, one entry per CDR3 protein. The sample holds 200,000 or so distinct CDR3 sequences, around 8.8% seen once. The chain is built from TRBV12-5 and TRBJ2-2; D not resolved. Sequences were obtained from PBMCs or a T cell subset sorted from them (not recorded which). This receptor was obtained from a young man who had mild COVID-19 (a few samples of this study predate the infection). Cell type and time point are not known. The CDR3 loop reads CASGDMDTGELFF. CDR3 DNA sequence: TGTGCTAGTGGTGACATGGACACCGGGGAGCTGTTTTTT.